A selection of T cell receptor beta chains follows, all from one sample in a study of T-cell reconstitution after alpha-beta-depleted transplantation in children. TCRdb called the PCR reads again in MiXCR, with one record for every CDR3 protein. The repertoire holds fewer than 350,000 distinct CDR3 sequences, with roughly a tenth as singletons. Material: PBMCs, obtained before TCRalphabeta/CD19-depleted stem cell transplant. All receptors come from a boy younger than two with acute myeloid leukemia, due to receive a stem cell transplant. CDR3s include the opening cysteine and the closing phenylalanine or tryptophan. D genes are given only for firm matches. A row's size may be missing; if present it is once, few, many or a size class.

TRBJ2-1 | few | TRBD2 | TRBV7-9 | CASSFPSGAGEQFF | TGTGCCAGCAGCTTCCCCAGCGGGGCAGGCGAGCAGTTCTTC
TRBJ2-5 | . | . | TRBV27 | CASSSVSETQYF | TGTGCCAGCAGCTCAGTTTCAGAGACCCAGTACTTC
TRBJ1-2 | . | . | TRBV27 | CASSRKQVGYGYTF | TGTGCCAGCAGTCGGAAACAGGTGGGGTATGGCTACACCTTC
TRBJ2-5 | many | . | TRBV6-5 | CASSYHDRSQETQYF | TGTGCCAGCAGTTACCACGACAGGAGCCAAGAGACCCAGTACTTC
TRBJ2-3 | many | . | TRBV29-1 | CSVDILDSSPDTQYF | TGCAGCGTTGATATCCTAGATTCCTCCCCAGATACGCAGTATTTT
TRBJ2-4 | many | . | TRBV21-1 | CASSVLGGRAKNIQYF | TGTGCCAGCAGCGTTCTAGGGGGTCGGGCCAAAAACATTCAGTACTTC
TRBJ2-2 | many | TRBD2 | TRBV2 | CASRGGSGELFF | TGTGCCAGCAGGGGAGGGTCCGGGGAGCTGTTTTTT
TRBJ2-1 | many | . | TRBV5-1 | CASTSTEGPYNEQFF | TGCGCCAGCACTTCCACAGAAGGCCCCTACAATGAGCAGTTCTTC
TRBJ1-1 | many | . | TRBV29-1 | CSVARMMNTEAFF | TGCAGCGTTGCGAGGATGATGAACACTGAAGCTTTCTTT
TRBJ1-4 | few | TRBD1 | TRBV5-1 | CASSEPGQPNEKLFF | TGCGCCAGCAGTGAACCGGGACAGCCAAATGAAAAACTGTTTTTT
TRBJ2-2 | many | . | TRBV10-3 | CAISEGILAGELFF | TGTGCCATCAGTGAGGGAATCCTCGCCGGGGAGCTGTTTTTT
TRBJ2-7 | many | TRBD2 | TRBV7-2 | CASTRAGGYEQYF | TGTGCCAGCACCAGAGCGGGAGGCTACGAGCAGTACTTC
TRBJ2-7 | . | TRBD2 | TRBV5-4 | CASSVPGLASSSYEQYF | TGTGCCAGCAGCGTCCCCGGACTAGCGTCAAGCTCCTACGAGCAGTACTTC
TRBJ2-7 | few | . | TRBV27 | CASSARLGPYEQYF | TGTGCCAGCAGCGCCCGACTAGGACCCTACGAGCAGTACTTC
TRBJ1-4 | many | . | TRBV7-9 | CASSGGINEKLFF | TGTGCCAGCAGTGGCGGAATAAATGAAAAACTGTTTTTT
TRBJ1-4 | many | . | TRBV5-1 | CASRWGVTNEKLFF | TGCGCCAGCAGGTGGGGGGTAACTAATGAAAAACTGTTTTTT
TRBJ2-4 | many | . | TRBV12-3/TRBV12-4 | CASSFWGNIQYF | TGTGCCAGCAGTTTCTGGGGAAACATTCAGTACTTC
TRBJ2-3 | many | . | TRBV6-5 | CASSYGGSTDTQYF | TGTGCCAGCAGTTACGGCGGCAGCACAGATACGCAGTATTTT
TRBJ2-3 | many | TRBD1 | TRBV20-1 | CSARQGASTDTQYF | TGCAGTGCTAGACAGGGGGCTAGCACAGATACGCAGTATTTT
TRBJ1-5 | few | . | TRBV4-2 | CASSHEYSNQPQHF | TGTGCCAGCAGCCACGAGTATAGCAATCAGCCCCAGCATTTT
TRBJ2-7 | many | . | TRBV2 | CASYLYEQYF | TGTGCCAGTTACCTCTACGAGCAGTACTTC
TRBJ2-4 | . | TRBD2 | TRBV23-1 | CASSQPLRASGSRRAKNIQYF | TGCGCCAGCAGTCAACCCTTAAGGGCTAGCGGGAGTAGGAGGGCCAAAAACATTCAGTACTTC
TRBJ2-7 | many | TRBD1 | TRBV20-1 | CSARGGAGTGVLFEQYF | TGCAGTGCTAGAGGAGGGGCCGGGACAGGGGTTTTATTCGAGCAGTACTTC
TRBJ2-1 | many | TRBD2 | TRBV9 | CASRPSGRANEQFF | TGTGCCAGCAGACCTAGCGGGAGGGCCAATGAGCAGTTCTTC
TRBJ2-3 | many | TRBD2 | TRBV18 | CASSLKFRRLAGGRSTDTQYF | TGTGCCAGCTCACTGAAGTTTCGACGGCTAGCGGGGGGGCGGAGCACAGATACGCAGTATTTT
TRBJ2-4 | many | TRBD1 | TRBV20-1 | CSASGQGINIQYF | TGCAGTGCATCCGGACAGGGGATTAACATTCAGTACTTC
TRBJ2-1 | . | . | TRBV20-1 | CSASTGFPRDNEQFF | TGCAGTGCTAGCACAGGGTTTCCGAGAGACAATGAGCAGTTCTTC
TRBJ1-1 | . | . | TRBV18 | CASSPRVHGNTEAFF | TGTGCCAGCTCCCCTCGGGTTCACGGGAACACTGAAGCTTTCTTT
TRBJ2-1 | many | TRBD2 | TRBV20-1 | CSSVARRGLTYNEQFF | TGCAGTTCGGTGGCAAGACGGGGACTAACCTACAATGAGCAGTTCTTC
TRBJ2-1 | many | TRBD1 | TRBV9 | CASSAISRDRGYNEQFF | TGTGCCAGCAGCGCCATCAGCCGGGACAGGGGTTACAATGAGCAGTTCTTC
TRBJ2-3 | many | . | TRBV6-2/TRBV6-3 | CASSYSNQWGPGLGHAAQYF | TGTGCCAGCAGTTACTCAAATCAGTGGGGCCCGGGACTGGGACATGCGGCGCAGTATTTT
TRBJ2-3 | many | TRBD2 | TRBV28 | CASSLFGRDTQYF | TGTGCCAGCAGTTTATTCGGGAGGGATACGCAGTATTTT
TRBJ2-7 | many | . | TRBV7-9 | CASSSGQSYEQYF | TGTGCCAGCAGCTCCGGACAGTCCTACGAGCAGTACTTC
TRBJ2-1 | many | . | TRBV5-5 | CASSHRQSSLYNEQFF | TGTGCCAGCAGCCATAGACAGAGTTCCCTCTACAATGAGCAGTTCTTC
TRBJ2-5 | . | . | TRBV29-1 | CSTARAPAQETQYF | TGCAGCACGGCCCGGGCCCCGGCCCAAGAGACCCAGTACTTC
TRBJ1-1 | many | . | TRBV6-5 | CASSYKGMNTEAFF | TGTGCCAGCAGTTACAAGGGGATGAACACTGAAGCTTTCTTT
TRBJ2-1 | many | TRBD2 | TRBV12-3/TRBV12-4 | CASSYQRGAGEQFF | TGTGCCAGCAGTTACCAGCGGGGGGCGGGGGAGCAGTTCTTC
TRBJ2-1 | many | . | TRBV7-9 | CASSLRAVSSYNEQFF | TGTGCCAGCAGCTTACGAGCGGTTAGCTCCTACAATGAGCAGTTCTTC
TRBJ2-7 | . | TRBD2 | TRBV7-3 | CASSSRHMISGGPSYEQYF | TGTGCCAGCAGTTCACGACATATGATTAGCGGGGGGCCCTCCTACGAGCAGTACTTC
TRBJ1-1 | many | TRBD1 | TRBV29-1 | CSVKATGIVTEAFF | TGCAGCGTTAAAGCGACAGGGATAGTCACTGAAGCTTTCTTT
TRBJ2-2 | few | . | TRBV4-3 | CASSQGAQDGELFF | TGCGCCAGCAGCCAAGGTGCGCAGGATGGGGAGCTGTTTTTT